A selection of T cell receptor beta chains follows, all from one sample in a study of T cell changes during pregnancy in multiple sclerosis. Measured with immunoSEQ multiplex PCR; TCRdb has only the in-frame clones, and not every one. The sample yields 40,000 to 45,000 clones, about 89% seen once. Source: CD4+ T cells from peripheral blood mononuclear cells, taken in the first trimester of pregnancy. Receptors originate from a female donor with multiple sclerosis, enrolled in a pregnancy study. CDR3s include the opening cysteine and the closing phenylalanine or tryptophan. The order of the fields is CDR3 length, V gene, J gene, D gene, clone size, CDR3 protein, CDR3 DNA. A D gene is named only where the DNA matches it firmly. The listing skips clone size in some rows; elsewhere it reads once, few, many or a size class.

>14|TRBV21-1|TRBJ2-7|.|.
CASSPDRGSHEQYF
TGTGCCAGCAGCCCGGACAGGGGGTCTCACGAGCAGTACTTC
>15|TRBV6-1|TRBJ1-1|.|.
CASSEAWNSLTEAFF
TGTGCCAGCAGTGAAGCCTGGAACAGTCTCACTGAAGCTTTCTTT
>13|TRBV5-1|TRBJ2-5|.|.
CASSSGKQETQYF
TGCGCCAGCAGCTCGGGGAAACAAGAGACCCAGTACTTC
>14|TRBV27|TRBJ1-1|.|.
CASSPRTGNTEAFF
TGTGCCAGCAGCCCTCGCACAGGGAACACTGAAGCTTTCTTT
>16|TRBV9|TRBJ1-4|TRBD1|.
CASSVGMGQGYEKLFF
TGTGCCAGCAGCGTAGGAATGGGACAGGGTTATGAAAAACTGTTTTTT
>13|TRBV7-9|TRBJ1-1|.|.
CASSFRLRAEAFF
TGTGCCAGCAGCTTTAGACTTCGGGCTGAAGCTTTCTTT
>16|TRBV7-8|TRBJ2-2|TRBD2|.
CASSPGRLAGAGELFF
TGTGCCAGCAGCCCCGGGCGGCTAGCGGGAGCCGGGGAGCTGTTTTTT
>14|TRBV5-1|TRBJ2-7|.|.
CASSPLAGTNEQYF
TGCGCCAGCAGCCCCCTTGCGGGGACCAACGAGCAGTACTTC
>13|TRBV19|TRBJ2-5|.|.
CASSRSAVWTQYF
TGTGCCAGTAGTAGGTCAGCGGTATGGACCCAGTACTTC
>12|TRBV19|TRBJ2-1|.|once
CASVHRNNEQFF
TGTGCCAGTGTGCATAGAAACAATGAGCAGTTCTTC
>18|TRBV19|TRBJ1-5|TRBD1|.
CASSRRTGGKMSNQPQHF
TGTGCCAGTAGTAGGAGGACAGGGGGGAAGATGAGCAATCAGCCCCAGCATTTT
>13|TRBV25-1|TRBJ2-1|TRBD2|.
CASMRGGLDEQFF
TGTGCCAGCATGCGGGGGGGCCTAGATGAGCAGTTCTTC
>13|TRBV9|TRBJ2-2|TRBD2|.
CASSYQGGGELFF
TGTGCCAGCAGTTACCAGGGAGGGGGGGAGCTGTTTTTT
>16|TRBV30|TRBJ2-1|TRBD2|.
CAWGRDYQSSYNEQFF
TGTGCCTGGGGCCGGGACTACCAAAGCTCCTACAATGAGCAGTTCTTC
>16|TRBV5-1|TRBJ2-3|TRBD1|.
CASSSLAGQGPDTQYF
TGCGCCAGCAGCTCCTTGGCGGGACAGGGCCCAGATACGCAGTATTTT
>19|TRBV5-8|TRBJ2-3|TRBD1|.
CASSLGKLTGATSTDTQYF
TGTGCCAGCAGCTTGGGAAAGCTTACAGGGGCTACTAGCACAGATACGCAGTATTTT
>15|TRBV11-2|TRBJ2-7|TRBD1|.
CASSTVQGRFYEQYF
TGTGCCAGCAGCACTGTACAGGGGCGGTTCTACGAGCAGTACTTC
>14|TRBV5-1|TRBJ1-1|TRBD1|.
CASSSGTENTEAFF
TGCGCCAGCAGCTCGGGGACAGAGAACACTGAAGCTTTCTTT
>15|TRBV19|TRBJ2-2|TRBD2|.
CASSIFTGGIGELFF
TGTGCCAGTAGTATTTTTACGGGAGGAATCGGGGAGCTGTTTTTT
>16|TRBV4-3|TRBJ2-3|.|.
CASSQDRQDSTDTQYF
TGCGCCAGCAGCCAAGATCGTCAGGATAGCACAGATACGCAGTATTTT
>16|TRBV7-8|TRBJ1-5|.|.
CASSSRQAVSNQPQHF
TGTGCCAGCAGCTCCAGACAGGCGGTAAGCAATCAGCCCCAGCATTTT
>15|TRBV2|TRBJ2-7|.|few
CASSPTGMETYEQYF
TGTGCCAGCAGTCCAACGGGGATGGAGACCTACGAGCAGTACTTC
>13|TRBV6-6|TRBJ1-1|.|.
CASSYSRADEAFF
TGTGCCAGCAGTTACTCGAGGGCAGATGAAGCTTTCTTT
>17|TRBV5-6|TRBJ2-6|TRBD1|.
CASSLEQGAGGANVLTF
TGTGCCAGCAGCTTGGAACAGGGGGCGGGAGGGGCCAACGTCCTGACTTTC
>12|TRBV5-1|TRBJ2-1|.|.
CASSLLVNEQFF
TGCGCCAGCAGCTTGTTAGTCAATGAGCAGTTCTTC
>15|TRBV27|TRBJ2-2|.|.
CASRREALNTGELFF
TGTGCCAGCAGGAGGGAGGCTCTGAACACCGGGGAGCTGTTTTTT
>15|TRBV5-8|TRBJ1-4|.|.
CASSGDSATNEKLFF
TGTGCCAGCAGCGGTGACAGCGCAACTAATGAAAAACTGTTTTTT
>12|TRBV18|TRBJ1-1|.|.
CASSPATAEAFF
TGTGCCAGCTCACCGGCAACAGCTGAAGCTTTCTTT
>12|TRBV27|TRBJ1-1|.|.
CASSLPGTEAFF
TGTGCCAGCAGTTTACCGGGAACTGAAGCTTTCTTT
>13|TRBV6-5|TRBJ2-7|TRBD1|.
CASSRDRNYEQYF
TGTGCCAGCAGTAGGGACAGAAACTACGAGCAGTACTTC
>13|TRBV6-5|TRBJ1-2|.|.
CASSGQIDYGYTF
TGTGCCAGCAGCGGACAGATCGACTATGGCTACACCTTC
>13|TRBV19|TRBJ2-5|.|.
CASSQGTQETQYF
TGTGCCAGTAGTCAGGGCACTCAAGAGACCCAGTACTTC
>15|TRBV2|TRBJ2-5|.|.
CASSDPVGPKETQYF
TGTGCCAGCAGTGATCCAGTGGGGCCCAAAGAGACCCAGTACTTC
>16|TRBV4-1|TRBJ1-2|.|.
CASSQDPRLASYGYTF
TGCGCCAGCAGCCAAGATCCCCGGTTAGCTTCCTATGGCTACACCTTC
>15|TRBV5-1|TRBJ2-5|.|.
CASSGVAEGEETQYF
TGCGCCAGCAGCGGGGTGGCGGAGGGCGAGGAGACCCAGTACTTC
>14|TRBV30|TRBJ1-1|.|few
CAWSVLTANTEAFF
TGTGCCTGGAGTGTACTCACAGCGAACACTGAAGCTTTCTTT
>17|TRBV19|TRBJ2-2|TRBD2|few
CASSLVTSGANTGELFF
TGTGCCAGTAGTCTTGTGACTAGCGGGGCGAACACCGGGGAGCTGTTTTTT
>14|TRBV30|TRBJ1-5|.|.
CAWRPAGYNQPQHF
TGTGCCTGGAGGCCCGCAGGATACAATCAGCCCCAGCATTTT
>12|TRBV11-2|TRBJ2-3|TRBD1|.
CASSPRGDTQYF
TGTGCCAGCAGCCCCAGGGGGGATACGCAGTATTTT
>14|TRBV5-1|TRBJ1-5|.|.
CASSTGLSNQPQHF
TGCGCCAGCAGCACAGGTTTAAGCAATCAGCCCCAGCATTTT
>16|TRBV7-8|TRBJ2-7|.|.
CASSLGRRRGPGEQYF
TGTGCCAGCAGCTTAGGTAGGCGCAGGGGCCCTGGCGAGCAGTACTTC
>11|TRBV7-9|TRBJ1-3|.|.
CVREDENTIYF
TGTGTCAGGGAGGATGAAAACACCATATATTTT
>16|TRBV7-2|TRBJ2-1|TRBD2|.
CASSLASGGGWNEQFF
TGTGCCAGCAGCTTAGCGTCTGGCGGGGGGTGGAATGAGCAGTTCTTC
>13|TRBV19|TRBJ1-5|.|.
CASQPGPGAPQHF
TGTGCCAGTCAACCGGGACCGGGAGCGCCCCAGCATTTT
>14|TRBV6-1|TRBJ2-5|.|.
CASSPVPSGETQYF
TGTGCCAGCAGCCCGGTTCCTTCGGGAGAGACCCAGTACTTC